The sequence of this T cell receptor (beta chain) was determined in a study of shared clonotypes between healthy human individuals. Findings and limits, study-wide: Naive subsets generally exceeded memory subsets in estimated richness. Since donors were few, the genetic and exposure-history diversity represented was limited.

Trimming removed 5 bases from V and 7 bases from J, with 11 bases in between. This CDR3 is built from 12 residues. In germline, CDR1 is SEHNR, CDR2 FQNEAQ (reference sequence). In the authors' methods: ImmunoSEQ junction-only sequences lacked quality scores, so their filtering differed. Generated by immunoSEQ multiplex PCR, the TCRdb table keeps only in-frame clones and is missing some. V and J calls and clone size come straight from that table; D and trimming were deduced from the DNA. The sample consists of approximately 2,200,000 clones, about 93% of them appearing once. Naive-designated CD8 cells lacked CD45RO, were positively enriched for CCR7, and omitted terminally differentiated effector memory CD45RA+ cells. This clone was detected a few times. Its antigen is unidentified.

The source is a man in his late teens or twenties in good health. Some clones in this sample may be carry-over from other donors' samples. Sequenced: naive CD8+ T cells from PBMCs. J is TRBJ1-1 and V is TRBV7-9; D call uncertain. This CDR3 reads CASSTMAREAFF. CDR3 DNA: TGTGCCAGCAGCACTATGGCACGTGAAGCTTTCTTT.